The clone carrying this T cell receptor (beta chain) has ten or more counts. Its antigen is unidentified. A sample-barcoded 5' primer and a J-beta primer mix were used in a second PCR of roughly 7 to 11 cycles. TCRdb re-analysed the 5' RACE reads in MiXCR, keeping a single row per CDR3 protein. The data show under 1,000,000 distinct CDR3 sequences, 46% seen once. These data originate in a study of blood T cells in healthy people across ages. Findings and caveats of the study: Shifts in expanded clonotypes may have been confounded by donor CMV status, which was unknown. Fewer expanded clones and more diversity marked long-lived versus aged donors.

Looked up from germline, CDR1 is SGHTA and CDR2 is FQGTGA. The CDR3 covers 13 residues. Trimming shortened V by 5 bases and J by 5 bases, and 13 bases separated the two germline ends. The sample comprised blood. This TCR was recovered from a man older than 75 in good health. The V gene is TRBV7-3, the J gene TRBJ2-7, with D perhaps TRBD2 (5 bases). CDR3: CASSLMAGHEQYF. Here the CDR3 DNA reads TGTGCCAGCAGCCTAATGGCGGGTCACGAGCAGTACTTC.